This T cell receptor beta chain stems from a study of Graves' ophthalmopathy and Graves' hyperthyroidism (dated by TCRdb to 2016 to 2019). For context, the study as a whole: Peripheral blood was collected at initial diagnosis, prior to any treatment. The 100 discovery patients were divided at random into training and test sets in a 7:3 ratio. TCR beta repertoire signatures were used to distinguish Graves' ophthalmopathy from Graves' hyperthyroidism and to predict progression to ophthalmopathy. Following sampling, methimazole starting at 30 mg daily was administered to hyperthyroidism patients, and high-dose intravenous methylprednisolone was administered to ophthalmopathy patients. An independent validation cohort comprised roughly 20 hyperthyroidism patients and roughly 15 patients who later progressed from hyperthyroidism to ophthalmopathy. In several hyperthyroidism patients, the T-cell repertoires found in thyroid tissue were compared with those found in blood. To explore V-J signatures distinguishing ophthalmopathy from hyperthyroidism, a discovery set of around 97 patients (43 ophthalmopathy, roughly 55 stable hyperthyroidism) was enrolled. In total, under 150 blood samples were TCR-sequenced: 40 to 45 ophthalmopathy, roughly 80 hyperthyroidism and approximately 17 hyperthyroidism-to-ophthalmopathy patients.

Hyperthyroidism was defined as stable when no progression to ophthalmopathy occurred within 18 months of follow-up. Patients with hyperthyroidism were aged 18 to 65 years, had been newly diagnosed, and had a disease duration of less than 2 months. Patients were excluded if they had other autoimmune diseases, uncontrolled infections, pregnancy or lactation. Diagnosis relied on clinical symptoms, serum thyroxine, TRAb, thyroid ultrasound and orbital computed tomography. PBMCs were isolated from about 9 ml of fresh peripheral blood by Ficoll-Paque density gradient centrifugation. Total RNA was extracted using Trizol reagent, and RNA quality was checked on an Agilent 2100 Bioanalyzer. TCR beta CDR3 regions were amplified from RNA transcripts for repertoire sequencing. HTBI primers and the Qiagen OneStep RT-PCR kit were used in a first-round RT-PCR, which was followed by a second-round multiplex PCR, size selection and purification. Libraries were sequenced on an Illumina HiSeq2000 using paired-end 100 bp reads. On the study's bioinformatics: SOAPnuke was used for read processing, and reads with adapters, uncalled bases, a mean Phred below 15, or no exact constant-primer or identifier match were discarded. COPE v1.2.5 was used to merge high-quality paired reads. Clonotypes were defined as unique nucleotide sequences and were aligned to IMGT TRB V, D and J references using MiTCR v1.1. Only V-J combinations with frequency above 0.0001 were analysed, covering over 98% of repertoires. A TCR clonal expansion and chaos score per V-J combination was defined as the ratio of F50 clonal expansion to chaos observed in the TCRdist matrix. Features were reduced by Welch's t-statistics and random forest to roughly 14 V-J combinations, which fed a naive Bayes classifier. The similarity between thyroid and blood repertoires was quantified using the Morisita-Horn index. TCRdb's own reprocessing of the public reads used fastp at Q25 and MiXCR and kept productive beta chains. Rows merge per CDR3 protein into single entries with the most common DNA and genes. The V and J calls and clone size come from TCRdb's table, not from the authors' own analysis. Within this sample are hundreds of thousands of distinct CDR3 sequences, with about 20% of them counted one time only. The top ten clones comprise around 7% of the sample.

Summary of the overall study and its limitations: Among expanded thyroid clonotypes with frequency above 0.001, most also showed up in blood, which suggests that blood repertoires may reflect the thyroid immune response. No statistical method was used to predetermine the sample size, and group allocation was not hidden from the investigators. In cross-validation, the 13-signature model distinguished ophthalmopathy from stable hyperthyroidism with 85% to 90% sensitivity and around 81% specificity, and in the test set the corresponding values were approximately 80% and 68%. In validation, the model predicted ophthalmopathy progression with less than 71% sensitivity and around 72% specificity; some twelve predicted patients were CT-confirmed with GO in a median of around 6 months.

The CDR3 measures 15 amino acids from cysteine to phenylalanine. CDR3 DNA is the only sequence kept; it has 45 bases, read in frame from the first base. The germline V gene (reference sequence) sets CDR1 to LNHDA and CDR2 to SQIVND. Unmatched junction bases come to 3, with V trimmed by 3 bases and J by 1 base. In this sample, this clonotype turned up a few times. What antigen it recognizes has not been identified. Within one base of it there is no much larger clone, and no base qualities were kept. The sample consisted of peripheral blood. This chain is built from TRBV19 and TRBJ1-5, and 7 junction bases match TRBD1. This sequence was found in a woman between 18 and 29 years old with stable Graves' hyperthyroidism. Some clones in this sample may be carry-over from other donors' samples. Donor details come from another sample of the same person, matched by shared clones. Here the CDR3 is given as CASSIRDRSNQPQHF. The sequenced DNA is TGTGCCAGTAGTATTCGGGACAGAAGCAATCAGCCCCAGCATTTT.